The present TCR beta chain was sequenced within a study of cytomegalovirus exposure and HLA in healthy donors. Across the study: A prior analysis found 117 million unique TCR beta sequences from about 179 million T cells.

The study ran its PCR with 60 Vbeta and 13 Jbeta primers. Libraries were prepared by immunoSEQ multiplex PCR; TCRdb keeps only in-frame clonotypes and omits some of them. The data show around 70,000 clones, around 84% seen once. V was shortened by 0 bases and J by 8 bases, with 13 bases between the two germline ends. The CDR3 loop spans 13 amino acids. Germline V gene sequence: CDR1 SQVTM, CDR2 ANQGSEA. Sequencing input: PBMCs. This clonotype was obtained from a woman in her thirties or forties in good health and CMV-seropositive. The V and J genes are TRBV29-1 and TRBJ1-2; D gene unclear. The CDR3 spells CSVEDRGIGGYTF. For the CDR3, the DNA is TGCAGCGTTGAAGATCGAGGGATCGGGGGCTACACCTTC.